This T cell receptor beta chain emerged from a study of CD8 T cells in Susac syndrome. Treatment-naive patients with stable or active relapsing-remitting disease served as multiple sclerosis controls. The CDR3 length is 13 residues. Germline assignment: CDR1 GTSNPN and CDR2 SVGIG (reference sequence). Trimming left V 7 bases short and J 0 bases short, with 10 bases between. After extraction with the RNeasy kit, 0.5 to 1 ug of the RNA was reverse transcribed using random hexamers. An immunoSEQ multiplex PCR generated amplified TCR beta CDR3 products spanning 54 Vbeta and 13 Jbeta. TCRdb itself ran the immunoSEQ multiplex PCR reads through MiXCR, one entry per CDR3 protein. The top ten hold over 0.2% of the sample, which has about 130,000 distinct CDR3 sequences, 90% to 95% seen once.

This receptor was identified in a human donor with multiple sclerosis. Sequencing was performed on CD8+ T cells from PBMCs. The chain employs TRBV30 and TRBJ2-1; D is perhaps TRBD2 (5 bases). The CDR3 coding sequence is TGTGCCTCCCGGGGAATCTCCTACAATGAGCAGTTCTTC. Amino acid sequence: CASRGISYNEQFF.